This TCR beta chain emerged from a study of cytomegalovirus exposure and HLA in healthy donors. Study-level background: In terms of ancestry, the Caucasian-associated cluster contained about 81% of the roughly 400 genotyped donors. Study-level results: Clonal expansion, a later analysis showed, was greater in HLA-associated TCR beta chains than in equally common others. In vitro checks showed that three CMV-associated chains really do target CMV antigens. Within the data, a cluster of highly shared sequence variants was likely a sequencing artifact.

In the case of this clone: The antigen remains unidentified.

The PCR was carried out with 60 Vbeta primers and 13 Jbeta primers. Sequencing was performed with immunoSEQ multiplex PCR; in TCRdb, only in-frame clones are kept and a portion is missing. The top ten clones hold 2.5% to 3.5% of a sample with 150,000 to 200,000 clones, more than 60% of them seen once. The sequencing input was PBMCs. This TCR came from a female donor in good health and CMV-seronegative.

DNA of the CDR3: TGTGCCAGCAGCCCCCAAGACAGGGTAAAGGGTGGCTACACCTTC. It encodes CASSPQDRVKGGYTF. V gene TRBV9 combines with J gene TRBJ1-2; TRBD1 matches 7 bases. The CDR3 is made up of 15 amino acids. J was trimmed by 7 bases and V by 4 bases; bases with no gene match: 13. The germline V gene encodes CDR1 SGDLS and CDR2 YYNGEE.